This T cell receptor (beta chain) comes out of a study of a mutant IDH1 vaccine in newly diagnosed glioma. Whole-study context: Previous treatment comprised radiotherapy, temozolomide, or both, mostly both.

Remarks on this clone: Its antigen is not known.

Whole-study results and caveats: There seemed to be no relation between pseudoprogression and changes in top peripheral T cell clonotypes.

Clones were sequenced by immunoSEQ multiplex PCR, and TCRdb holds only the in-frame ones, with some missing. Of roughly 35,000 clones detected, 80% to 90% appear once; the ten largest clones hold around 5%. The germline CDR1 and CDR2 sequences are MNHEY and SVGAGI. V dropped 4 bases and J dropped 2 bases, with 3 bases sitting between them. There are 11 residues in the CDR3. Time point: baseline, week 1 (first vaccination visit). Treatment noted: pre-vaccination baseline after standard-of-care therapy. The donor cohort comprised cases of new WHO grade 3 or 4 IDH1-mutant, ATRX-lost astrocytoma. Sequences were derived from PBMCs, sampled from a glioma patient treated with radiotherapy, temozolomide or both. V is TRBV6-5 and J is TRBJ2-7; unclear D gene. This receptor was obtained from a woman aged 40 to 50 with glioma. The CDR3: CASSSAYEQYF. As DNA, the CDR3 is TGTGCCAGCAGTTCCGCCTACGAGCAGTACTTC.